This TCR beta chain came from a study of blood T cell repertoires in COVID-19. Study information: The analysed material was cDNA or gDNA that came from T cells, B-cell-depleted T cells, or PBMCs.

Authors' analysis steps: Estimation of nucleated cell counts was performed using reference gene primer amplification. Sequencing used immunoSEQ multiplex PCR; TCRdb keeps in-frame clones, though not all of them. V, J and clone size are those of that table, while D and trimming were read from the DNA. The data hold nearly 200,000 clones, with less than 90% observed a single time. Germline CDR1 and CDR2: MDHEN and SYDVKM. The CDR3 covers 14 residues. V dropped 5 bases and J dropped 7 bases, with 18 bases sitting between them. This chain links TRBV28 with TRBJ2-7; D might be TRBD2 (5 bases). This clonotype was sampled from a woman in her 70s with acute or convalescent COVID-19. Sequencing was done on a sample of peripheral blood. CDR3 loop: CASSPRLVTGEQYF. The CDR3 bases are TGTGCCAGCAGTCCGAGGTTAGTGACGGGAGAGCAGTACTTC.